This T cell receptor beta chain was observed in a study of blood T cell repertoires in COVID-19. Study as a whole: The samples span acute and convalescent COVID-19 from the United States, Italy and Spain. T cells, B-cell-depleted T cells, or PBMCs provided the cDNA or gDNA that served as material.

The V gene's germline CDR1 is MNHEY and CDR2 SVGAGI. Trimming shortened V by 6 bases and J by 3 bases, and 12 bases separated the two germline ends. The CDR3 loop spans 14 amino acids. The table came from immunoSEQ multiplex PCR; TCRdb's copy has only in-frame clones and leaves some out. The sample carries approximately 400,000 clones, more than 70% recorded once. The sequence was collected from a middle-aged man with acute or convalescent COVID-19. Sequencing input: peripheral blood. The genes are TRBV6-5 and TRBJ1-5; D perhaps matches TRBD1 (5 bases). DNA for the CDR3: TGTGCCAGCAGCAGGAGACAGTTCAATCAGCCCCAGCATTTT. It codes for CASSRRQFNQPQHF.